This T cell receptor beta chain was found in a study of cytomegalovirus exposure and HLA in healthy donors. Study conclusions and caveats: Roughly even sequencing depth across donors was the assumption behind the presence/absence analyses. In a later analysis, parvovirus B19, influenza, CMV and Epstein-Barr virus appeared linked to several top co-occurrence clusters. Sequencing likely produced, as an artifact, a cluster of highly shared sequence variants. According to an earlier analysis, most TCR beta V segments yielded productive rearrangements about 87% or about 30% of the time.

Comment on this clone: Its matching antigen is unknown.

The CDR3 loop spans 17 amino acids. Unmatched junction bases numbered 3, after V lost 2 bases and J lost 0 bases. Germline V lookup: CDR1 MNHEY, CDR2 SMNVEV (reference sequence). A multiplex PCR was run with 60 Vbeta primers and 13 Jbeta primers. Measured with immunoSEQ multiplex PCR; TCRdb has only the in-frame clones, and not every one. The table lists about 200,000 clones, over 65% of them singletons. This chain links TRBV27 with TRBJ2-6; 8 bases agree with TRBD2. Input material: PBMCs. The clonotype originates from a woman under 40 in good health and CMV-seronegative. CDR3 protein: CASSLLGTSSGANVLTF. The CDR3 DNA sequence: TGTGCCAGCAGTTTACTGGGGACTAGCTCTGGGGCCAACGTCCTGACTTTC. Together with reference TRBV27 and TRBJ2-6, the CDR3 gives the full variable domain: EAQVTQNPRYLITVTGKKLTVTCSQNMNHEYMSWYRQDPGLGLRQIYYSMNVEVTDKGDVPEGYKVSRKEKRNFPLILESPSPNQTSLYFCASSLLGTSSGANVLTFGAGSRLTVL.